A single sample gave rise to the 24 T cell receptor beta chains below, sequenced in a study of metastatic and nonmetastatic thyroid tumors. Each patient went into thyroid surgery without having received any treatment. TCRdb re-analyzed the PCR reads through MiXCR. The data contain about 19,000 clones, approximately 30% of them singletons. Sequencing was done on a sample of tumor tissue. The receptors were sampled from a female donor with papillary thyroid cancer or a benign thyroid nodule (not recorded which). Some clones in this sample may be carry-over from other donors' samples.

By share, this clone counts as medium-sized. CDR3 amino acids: CSASYRRIGGYTF. CDR3 sequence (DNA): TGCAGTGCTTCATATAGGAGAATCGGTGGCTACACCTTC. This sequence joins TRBV20-1 and TRBJ1-2; no firm D call. The CDR3 totals 13 residues. V was cut by 5 bases and J by 7 bases, with 17 bases left in between. Germline CDR1 reads DFQATT; CDR2 reads SNEGSKA (reference sequence).

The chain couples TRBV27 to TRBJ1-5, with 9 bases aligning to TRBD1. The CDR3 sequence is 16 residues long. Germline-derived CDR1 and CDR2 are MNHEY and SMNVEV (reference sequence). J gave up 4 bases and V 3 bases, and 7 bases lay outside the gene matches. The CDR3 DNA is TGTGCCAGCAGTTTCCACTCGACAGGGGGTAATCAGCCCCAGCATTTT. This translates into CASSFHSTGGNQPQHF.

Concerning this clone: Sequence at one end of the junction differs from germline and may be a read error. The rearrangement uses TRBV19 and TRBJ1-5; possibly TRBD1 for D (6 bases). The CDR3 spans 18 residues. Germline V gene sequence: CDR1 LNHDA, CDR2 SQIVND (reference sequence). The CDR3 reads CASSADSLQGGSNQPEHF. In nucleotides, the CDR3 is TGTGCCAGTAGTGCCGACAGTTTACAGGGAGGGAGCAATCAGCCCGAGCATTTT.

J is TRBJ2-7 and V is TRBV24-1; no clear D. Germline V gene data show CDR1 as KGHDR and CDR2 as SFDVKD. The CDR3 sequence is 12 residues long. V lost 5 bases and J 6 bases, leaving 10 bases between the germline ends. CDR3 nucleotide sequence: TGTGCCACCAGTGGGGGAACATCCGAGCAGTACTTC. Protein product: CATSGGTSEQYF.

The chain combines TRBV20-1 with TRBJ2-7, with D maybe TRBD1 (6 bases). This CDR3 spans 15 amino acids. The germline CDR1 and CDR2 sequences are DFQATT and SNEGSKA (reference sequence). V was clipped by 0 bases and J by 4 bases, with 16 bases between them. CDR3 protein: CSARDLQGPNYEQYF. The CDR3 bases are TGCAGTGCTAGAGATCTTCAGGGGCCAAATTACGAGCAGTACTTC.

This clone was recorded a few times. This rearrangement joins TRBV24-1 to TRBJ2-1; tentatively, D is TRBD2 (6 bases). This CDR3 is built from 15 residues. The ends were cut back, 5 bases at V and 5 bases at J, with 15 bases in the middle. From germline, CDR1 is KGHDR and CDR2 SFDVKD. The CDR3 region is CATSVGTYPNNEQFF. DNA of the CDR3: TGTGCCACCAGTGTGGGGACTTACCCTAACAATGAGCAGTTCTTC.

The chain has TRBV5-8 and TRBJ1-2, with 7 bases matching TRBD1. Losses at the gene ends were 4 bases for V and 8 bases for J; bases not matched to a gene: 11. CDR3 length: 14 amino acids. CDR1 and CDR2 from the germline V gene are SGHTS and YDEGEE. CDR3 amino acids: CASSRKWTGSGYTF. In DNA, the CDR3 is TGTGCCAGCAGCCGAAAATGGACAGGCTCGGGCTACACCTTC.

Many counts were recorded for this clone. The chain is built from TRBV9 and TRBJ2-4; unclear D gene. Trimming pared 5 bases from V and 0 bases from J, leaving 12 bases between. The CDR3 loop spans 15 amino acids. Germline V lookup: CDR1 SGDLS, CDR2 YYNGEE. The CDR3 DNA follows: TGTGCCAGCAGGGACCCAATATTAGCCAAAAACATTCAGTACTTC. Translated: CASRDPILAKNIQYF.

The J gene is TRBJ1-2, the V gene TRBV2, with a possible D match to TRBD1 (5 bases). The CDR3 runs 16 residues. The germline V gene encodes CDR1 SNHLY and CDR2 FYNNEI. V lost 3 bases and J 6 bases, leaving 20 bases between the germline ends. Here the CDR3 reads CASSDPSPGRANGYTF. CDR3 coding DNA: TGTGCCAGCAGTGACCCCTCACCGGGACGGGCAAATGGCTACACCTTC.

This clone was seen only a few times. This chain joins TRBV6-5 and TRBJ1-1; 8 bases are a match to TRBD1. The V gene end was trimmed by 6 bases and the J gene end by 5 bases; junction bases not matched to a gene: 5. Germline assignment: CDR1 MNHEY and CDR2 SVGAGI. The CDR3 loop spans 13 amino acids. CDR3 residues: CASRTGDGTEAFF. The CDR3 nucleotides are TGTGCCAGCAGGACAGGGGATGGAACTGAAGCTTTCTTT.

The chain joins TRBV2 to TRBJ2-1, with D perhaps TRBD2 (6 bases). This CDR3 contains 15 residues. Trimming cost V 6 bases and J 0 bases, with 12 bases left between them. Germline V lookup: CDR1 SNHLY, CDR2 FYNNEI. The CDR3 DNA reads TGTGCCAGCAGAATCGGGGGAAGCTCCTACAATGAGCAGTTCTTC. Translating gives CASRIGGSSYNEQFF.

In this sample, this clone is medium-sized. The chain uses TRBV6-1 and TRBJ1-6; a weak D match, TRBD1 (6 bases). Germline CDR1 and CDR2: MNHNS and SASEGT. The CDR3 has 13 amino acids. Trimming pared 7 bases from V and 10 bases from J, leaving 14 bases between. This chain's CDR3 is CASTLQGQSPLHF. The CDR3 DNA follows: TGTGCCAGCACCCTACAGGGTCAATCACCCCTCCACTTT.

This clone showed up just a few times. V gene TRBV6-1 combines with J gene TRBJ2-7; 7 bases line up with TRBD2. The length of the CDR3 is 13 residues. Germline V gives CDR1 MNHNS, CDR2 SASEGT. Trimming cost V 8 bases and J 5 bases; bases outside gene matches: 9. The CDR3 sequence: CASVGGGFHEQYF. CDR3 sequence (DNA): TGTGCCAGCGTCGGCGGGGGATTCCACGAGCAGTACTTC.

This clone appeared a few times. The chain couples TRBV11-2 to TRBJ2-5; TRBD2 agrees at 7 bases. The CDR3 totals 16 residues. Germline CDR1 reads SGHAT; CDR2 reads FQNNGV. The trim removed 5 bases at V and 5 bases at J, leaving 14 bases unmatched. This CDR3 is CASSPRRGLGGETQYF. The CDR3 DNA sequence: TGTGCCAGCAGCCCGCGTCGTGGTTTGGGGGGGGAGACCCAGTACTTC. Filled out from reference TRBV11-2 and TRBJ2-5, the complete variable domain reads EAGVAQSPRYKIIEKRQSVAFWCNPISGHATLYWYQQILGQGPKLLIQFQNNGVVDDSQLPKDRFSAERLKGVDSTLKIQPAKLEDSAVYLCASSPRRGLGGETQYFGPGTRLLVL.

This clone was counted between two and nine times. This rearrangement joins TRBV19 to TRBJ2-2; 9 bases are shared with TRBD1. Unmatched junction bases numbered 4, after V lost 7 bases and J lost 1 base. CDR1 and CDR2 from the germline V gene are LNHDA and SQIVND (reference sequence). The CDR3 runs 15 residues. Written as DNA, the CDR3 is TGTGCCAGTATTGACAGGGGGAAGAACACCGGGGAGCTGTTTTTT. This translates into CASIDRGKNTGELFF. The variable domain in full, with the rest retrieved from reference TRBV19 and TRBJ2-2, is DGGITQSPKYLFRKEGQNVTLSCEQNLNHDAMYWYRQDPGQGLRLIYYSQIVNDFQKGDIAEGYSVSREKKESFPLTVTSAQKNPTAFYLCASIDRGKNTGELFFGEGSRLTVL.

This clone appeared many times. This chain's CDR3 is CASSFLSSYNEQFF. Here the CDR3 DNA reads TGTGCCAGCAGCTTCTTGAGCTCCTACAATGAGCAGTTCTTC. The chain carries TRBV5-4 and TRBJ2-1; D unclear. Trimming pared 2 bases from V and 0 bases from J, leaving 6 bases between. This CDR3 has 14 amino acids. From germline, CDR1 is SGHNT and CDR2 YYREEE (reference sequence).

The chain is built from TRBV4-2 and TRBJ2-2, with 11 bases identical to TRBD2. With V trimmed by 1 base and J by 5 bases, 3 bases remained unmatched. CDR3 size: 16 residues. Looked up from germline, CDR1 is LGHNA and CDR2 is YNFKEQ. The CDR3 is CASSQVGTSGTGELFF. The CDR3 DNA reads TGTGCCAGCAGCCAAGTTGGGACTAGCGGAACCGGGGAGCTGTTTTTT.

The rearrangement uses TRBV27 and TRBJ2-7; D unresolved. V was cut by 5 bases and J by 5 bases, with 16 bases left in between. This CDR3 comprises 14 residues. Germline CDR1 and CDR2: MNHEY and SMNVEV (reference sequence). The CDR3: CASSPADGLHEQYF. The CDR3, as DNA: TGTGCCAGCAGTCCAGCAGACGGCCTCCACGAGCAGTACTTC.

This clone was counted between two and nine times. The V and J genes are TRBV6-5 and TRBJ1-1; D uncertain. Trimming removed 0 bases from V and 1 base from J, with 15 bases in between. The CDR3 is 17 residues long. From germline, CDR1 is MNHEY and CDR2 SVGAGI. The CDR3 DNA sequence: TGTGCCAGCAGTTACTCGAGTTCAGGCCGAACGAACACTGAAGCTTTCTTT. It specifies CASSYSSSGRTNTEAFF.

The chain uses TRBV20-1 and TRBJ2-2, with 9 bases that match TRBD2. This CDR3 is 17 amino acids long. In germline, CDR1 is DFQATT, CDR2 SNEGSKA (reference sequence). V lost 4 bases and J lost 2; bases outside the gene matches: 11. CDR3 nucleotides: TGCAGTGCTATAGTTGGCCTAGCGGGAATTAACACCGGGGAGCTGTTTTTT. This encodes CSAIVGLAGINTGELFF.

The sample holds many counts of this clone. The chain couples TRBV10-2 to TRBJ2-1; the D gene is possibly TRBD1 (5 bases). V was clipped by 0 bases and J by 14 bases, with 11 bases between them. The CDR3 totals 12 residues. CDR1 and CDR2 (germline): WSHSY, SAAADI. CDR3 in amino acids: CASSESNLREFF. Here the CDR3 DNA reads TGCGCCAGCAGTGAGTCGAACCTCAGGGAGTTCTTC.

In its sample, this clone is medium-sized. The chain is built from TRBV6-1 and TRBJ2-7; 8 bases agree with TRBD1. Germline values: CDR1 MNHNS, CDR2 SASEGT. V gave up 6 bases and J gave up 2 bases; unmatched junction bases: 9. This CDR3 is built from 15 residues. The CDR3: CASSPRGQATYEQYF. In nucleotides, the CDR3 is TGTGCCAGCAGCCCTAGGGGACAGGCAACCTACGAGCAGTACTTC.

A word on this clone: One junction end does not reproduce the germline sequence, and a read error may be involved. This CDR3 is CASSPGQGYTGELFF. Here the CDR3 DNA reads TGTGCTAGCAGCCCCGGACAGGGATACACCGGGGAGCTGTTTTTT. The rearrangement links TRBV7-7 to TRBJ2-2; 8 nucleotides line up with TRBD1. CDR1 and CDR2 from the germline V gene are SSHAT and FNYEAQ (reference sequence). The CDR3 contains 15 residues. Drawing the rest from reference TRBV7-7 and TRBJ2-2, the complete variable domain is GAGVSQSPRYKVTKRGQDVTLRCDPISSHATLYWYQQALGQGPEFLTYFNYEAQPDKSGLPSDRFSAERPEGSISTLTIQRTEQRDSAMYRCASSPGQGYTGELFFGEGSRLTVL.

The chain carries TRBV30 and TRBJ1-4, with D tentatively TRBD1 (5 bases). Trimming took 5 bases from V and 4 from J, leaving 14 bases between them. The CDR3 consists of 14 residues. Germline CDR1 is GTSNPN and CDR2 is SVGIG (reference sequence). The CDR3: CAWAPGGVNEKLFF. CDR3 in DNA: TGTGCCTGGGCCCCGGGGGGGGTTAATGAAAAACTGTTTTTT.